One sample yielded the 27 T cell receptor beta chains listed below, sequenced in a study of Ad26.COV2.S vaccination and SARS-CoV-2 variants. Indicated treatment: 19 received Ad26.COV2.S at low or high dose, single or two shots; roughly five received placebo; per-sample allocation not given. Sampling occurred on day 63 after the first vaccine or placebo injection. Produced via immunoSEQ multiplex PCR; TCRdb's table is partial and in-frame only. The top ten hold approximately 2.5% of the sample, which has roughly 420,000 clones, about 91% seen once. The source was peripheral blood, collected in a trial of Ad26.COV2.S vaccine versus placebo. The receptors derive from a person between 18 and 65 years old who received the Ad26.COV2.S COVID-19 vaccine or a placebo.

V usage is TRBV27 and J usage is TRBJ1-1; tentative D call: TRBD1 (5 bases). Trimming stripped 0 bases from V and 0 bases from J, with 8 bases between. CDR1 and CDR2 from the germline V gene are MNHEY and SMNVEV (reference sequence). This CDR3 is built from 15 residues. As DNA, the CDR3 is TGTGCCAGCAGTTTATCTGGGGGTATGAACACTGAAGCTTTCTTT. Translated, it gives CASSLSGGMNTEAFF.

This clone has more than one count but fewer than ten. The chain carries TRBV7-9 and TRBJ1-5; D is ambiguous. The CDR3 is 12 residues long. Germline assignment: CDR1 SEHNR and CDR2 FQNEAQ (reference sequence). V was shortened by 1 base and J by 6 bases, with 4 bases between the two germline ends. CDR3 DNA: TGTGCCAGCAGCTTAGGGAGTCAGCCCCAGCATTTT. This encodes CASSLGSQPQHF.

The chain joins TRBV5-4 to TRBJ2-7; 9 nucleotides align to TRBD1. The CDR3 has 13 amino acids. Germline-derived CDR1 and CDR2 are SGHNT and YYREEE (reference sequence). V lost 4 bases to trimming and J lost 9 bases; unmatched junction nucleotides: 8. The CDR3 loop is CASSPGQGRGQYF. DNA for the CDR3: TGTGCCAGCAGCCCTGGACAGGGGCGCGGGCAGTACTTC.

The chain carries TRBV9 and TRBJ1-1, with 7 positions matching TRBD1. V gave up 4 bases and J gave up 4 bases; unmatched junction bases: 10. The germline CDR1 and CDR2 sequences are SGDLS and YYNGEE. There are 15 residues in the CDR3. CDR3 region: CASSPRQGRGTEAFF. CDR3 nucleotides: TGTGCCAGCAGCCCCCGACAGGGTAGGGGCACTGAAGCTTTCTTT.

The rearrangement joins TRBV24-1 to TRBJ2-1; a weak D match, TRBD1 (6 bases). CDR3 length: 14 residues. The germline V and J ends were trimmed by 3 bases and 3 bases, with 8 bases remaining between them. Germline-derived CDR1 and CDR2 are KGHDR and SFDVKD. CDR3 region: CATSDADSYNEQFF. The CDR3 DNA is TGTGCCACCAGTGATGCGGACAGCTACAATGAGCAGTTCTTC.

This chain links TRBV5-1 with TRBJ2-7, with 7 bases identical to TRBD1. Germline assignment: CDR1 SGHRS and CDR2 YFSETQ. The CDR3 extends over 14 amino acids. V was pared by 5 bases and J by 1 base, with 6 bases of the junction left unmatched. The CDR3 nucleotides read TGCGCCAGCAGACCTAGGACAGGATCCTACGAGCAGTACTTC. This encodes CASRPRTGSYEQYF.

The chain is built from TRBV7-9 and TRBJ2-2; D tentatively reads TRBD1 or TRBD2 (5 bases each). The ends were cut back, 1 base at V and 6 bases at J, with 12 bases in the middle. Germline-derived CDR1 and CDR2 are SEHNR and FQNEAQ (reference sequence). The CDR3 is 15 residues long. The CDR3 loop reads CASSLVRDPSGELFF. CDR3 coding DNA: TGTGCCAGCAGCTTAGTTCGGGACCCATCCGGGGAGCTGTTTTTT.

The chain uses TRBV5-1 and TRBJ1-1; 7 nucleotides match TRBD1. CDR3 length: 14 amino acids. V was pared by 8 bases and J by 1 base, with 8 bases of the junction left unmatched. Germline V gives CDR1 SGHRS, CDR2 YFSETQ. CDR3 region: CASTTGRGNTEAFF. The CDR3 DNA reads as TGCGCCAGTACGACAGGGAGGGGGAACACTGAAGCTTTCTTT.

The sample holds a few counts of this clone. This same CDR3 is encoded by further DNA sequences in the sample. The rearrangement joins TRBV7-8 to TRBJ2-7, with unresolved D. Germline loops: CDR1 SGHVS, CDR2 FQNEAQ. Trimming removed 5 bases from V and 0 bases from J, with 2 bases in between. The CDR3 extends over 11 amino acids. As DNA, the CDR3 is TGTGCCAGCAGCCCCTCCTACGAGCAGTACTTC. This sequence encodes CASSPSYEQYF.

The chain carries TRBV27 and TRBJ1-2; D remains unclear. This CDR3 spans 11 amino acids. The V gene lost 8 bases and the J gene lost 2 bases, with 6 bases spanning the gap. Germline CDR1 is MNHEY and CDR2 is SMNVEV (reference sequence). The CDR3 DNA reads TGTGCCAGCGGGCAGAACTATGGCTACACCTTC. Residues: CASGQNYGYTF.

The rearrangement joins TRBV5-1 to TRBJ2-1; 9 positions match TRBD1. The CDR3 runs to 13 residues. Germline V gene sequence: CDR1 SGHRS, CDR2 YFSETQ. Losses at the gene ends were 3 bases for V and 9 bases for J; bases not matched to a gene: 4. In DNA form, the CDR3 reads TGCGCCAGCAGCTGGGACAGGGCAATTGAGCAGTTCTTC. This gives the protein CASSWDRAIEQFF. The whole variable domain, filled in from reference TRBV5-1 and TRBJ2-1, reads KAGVTQTPRYLIKTRGQQVTLSCSPISGHRSVSWYQQTPGQGLQFLFEYFSETQRNKGNFPGRFSGRQFSNSRSEMNVSTLELGDSALYLCASSWDRAIEQFFGPGTRLTVL.

The chain employs TRBV5-1 and TRBJ2-1; 12 bases are a match to TRBD2. V lost 4 bases and J lost 10; bases outside the gene matches: 6. Per germline, CDR1 SGHRS and CDR2 YFSETQ. The CDR3 covers 14 residues. As DNA, the CDR3 is TGCGCCAGCAGCGCCATAGGACTAGCGGGGGAGCAGTTCTTC. It specifies CASSAIGLAGEQFF.

V usage is TRBV6-5 and J usage is TRBJ2-3, with D possibly being TRBD2 (6 bases). The CDR3 covers 13 residues. CDR1 and CDR2 (germline): MNHEY, SVGAGI. Deletions cut 0 bases from V and 7 bases from J, with 8 bases between. CDR3 DNA: TGTGCCAGCAGTTACTCTCGGGGGTATACGCAGTATTTT. Its translation: CASSYSRGYTQYF.

The chain uses TRBV4-3 and TRBJ1-2; 8 bases are a match to TRBD1. V lost 3 bases, J lost 8 bases, and 8 bases stayed unmatched. The CDR3 spans 14 residues. Germline CDR1 and CDR2: LGHNA and YSLEER. The CDR3 loop is CASSQLTGVYGYTF. DNA for the CDR3: TGCGCCAGCAGCCAGCTGACAGGGGTTTACGGCTACACCTTC.

The gene calls are TRBV18 and TRBJ2-3; D not certain. The germline V and J ends were trimmed by 5 bases and 1 base, with 10 bases remaining between them. This CDR3 has 14 residues. The germline V gene encodes CDR1 KGHSH and CDR2 LQKENI. The CDR3 is CASSVSLRTDTQYF. CDR3 nucleotides: TGTGCCAGCTCAGTAAGTTTACGCACAGATACGCAGTATTTT. Together with reference TRBV18 and TRBJ2-3, the CDR3 gives the full variable domain: NAGVMQNPRHLVRRRGQEARLRCSPMKGHSHVYWYRQLPEEGLKFMVYLQKENIIDESGMPKERFSAEFPKEGPSILRIQQVVRGDSAAYFCASSVSLRTDTQYFGPGTRLTVL.

V is TRBV7-3 and J is TRBJ1-6; D gene ambiguous. Trimming pared 2 bases from V and 4 bases from J, leaving 3 bases between. This CDR3 contains 13 residues. Per the germline V gene, CDR1 is SGHTA and CDR2 is FQGTGA. CDR3: CASSLDYNSPLHF. The CDR3 DNA is TGTGCCAGCAGCTTAGATTATAATTCACCCCTCCACTTT.

This chain joins TRBV7-9 and TRBJ2-1, with TRBD2 matching 10 bases. This CDR3 comprises 16 residues. Germline V lookup: CDR1 SEHNR, CDR2 FQNEAQ (reference sequence). J lost 5 bases, V lost 5 bases, and 9 bases had no gene match. The CDR3 DNA follows: TGTGCCAGCAGCCGTAGCCCCGGGACTAGCGACAATGAGCAGTTCTTC. It encodes CASSRSPGTSDNEQFF. The full variable domain, its missing parts supplied by reference TRBV7-9 and TRBJ2-1, is DTGVSQNPRHKITKRGQNVTFRCDPISEHNRLYWYRQTLGQGPEFLTYFQNEAQLEKSRLLSDRFSAERPKGSFSTLEIQRTEQGDSAMYLCASSRSPGTSDNEQFFGPGTRLTVL.

This chain links TRBV5-6 with TRBJ2-7; 7 bases map to TRBD2. After removal of 2 bases from V and 0 bases from J, the junction contained 2 bases not matched to a gene. CDR1 SGHDT and CDR2 YYEEEE come from the germline V gene. CDR3 length equals 14 residues. The DNA for the CDR3 is TGTGCCAGCAGCTTAGCGGGGTCCTCCTACGAGCAGTACTTC. Its protein is CASSLAGSSYEQYF.

This chain connects TRBV19 to TRBJ1-2, with a weak D call TRBD1 (5 bases). Germline V gene lookup returns CDR1 LNHDA and CDR2 SQIVND (reference sequence). Trimming took off 5 bases at V and 1 base at J, with 11 bases between the two ends. The CDR3 runs 14 residues. CDR3 amino acids: CASSLWGRNYGYTF. The DNA for the CDR3 is TGTGCCAGTAGTCTCTGGGGCCGTAACTATGGCTACACCTTC.

This clone appeared once. The chain is built from TRBV27 and TRBJ1-6; D is ambiguous. The CDR3 totals 12 residues. V was shortened by 4 bases and J by 7 bases, with 5 bases between the two germline ends. Germline V CDR1 and CDR2: MNHEY, SMNVEV (reference sequence). The CDR3, as DNA: TGTGCCAGCAGTTACGCGAATTCACCCCTCCACTTT. Protein sequence: CASSYANSPLHF.

This rearrangement joins TRBV5-4 to TRBJ2-4; possibly TRBD1 for D (5 bases). The CDR3 loop spans 15 amino acids. Germline lookup yields CDR1 SGHNT and CDR2 YYREEE (reference sequence). Deletions cut 6 bases from V and 1 base from J, with 14 bases between. The CDR3 region is CASTDRSGAKNIQYF. CDR3 nucleotide sequence: TGTGCCAGCACCGACAGAAGTGGGGCCAAAAACATTCAGTACTTC. The variable domain in full, with the rest retrieved from reference TRBV5-4 and TRBJ2-4, is ETGVTQSPTHLIKTRGQQVTLRCSSQSGHNTVSWYQQALGQGPQFIFQYYREEENGRGNFPPRFSGLQFPNYSSELNVNALELDDSALYLCASTDRSGAKNIQYFGAGTRLSVL.

V is TRBV7-6 and J is TRBJ2-2, with D unclear. The germline CDR1 and CDR2 sequences are SGHVS and FNYEAQ. V was pared by 1 base and J by 8 bases, with 14 bases between. CDR3 length: 15 residues. The CDR3, as DNA: TGTGCCAGCAGCTTAGAGGCAGAGGTCGGGGGGGAGCTGTTTTTT. It is translated as CASSLEAEVGGELFF.

The V call is TRBV7-2, the J call TRBJ2-1; TRBD2 agrees at 10 bases. Germline V gene data show CDR1 as SGHTA and CDR2 as FQGNSA. The CDR3 is made up of 17 amino acids. The V gene end was trimmed by 1 base and the J gene end by 4 bases; junction bases not matched to a gene: 7. The CDR3 sequence is CASSLGAASGGYNEQFF. DNA for the CDR3: TGTGCCAGCAGCTTAGGGGCCGCTAGCGGGGGTTACAATGAGCAGTTCTTC.

The chain recombines TRBV6-5 with TRBJ2-2; D is possibly TRBD2 (6 bases). Germline CDR1 reads MNHEY; CDR2 reads SVGAGI. The CDR3 runs to 13 residues. The V end was cut by 9 bases, the J end by 2 bases, with 10 bases between. CDR3 amino acids: CASSSGNTGELFF. CDR3 bases: TGTGCCAGTAGTAGCGGAAACACCGGGGAGCTGTTTTTT.

The CDR3 reads CASSLSLQGYGYTF. CDR3 DNA: TGTGCCAGCAGCTTATCACTACAGGGCTATGGCTACACCTTC. The chain links TRBV7-2 to TRBJ1-2, with D possibly TRBD1 on 6 matching bases. V was clipped by 2 bases and J by 4 bases, with 11 bases between them. The CDR3 runs to 14 residues. CDR1 is SGHTA, CDR2 FQGNSA, per germline.

The chain is built from TRBV13 and TRBJ1-4; D is uncertain. V was cut by 4 bases and J by 8 bases, with 20 bases left in between. Germline CDR1 reads PRHDT; CDR2 reads FYEKMQ (reference sequence). The CDR3 totals 16 residues. This CDR3 reads CASSSSPPEAGEKLFF. In DNA form, the CDR3 reads TGTGCCAGCAGCTCAAGCCCCCCAGAAGCGGGGGAAAAACTGTTTTTT.

This clone was detected a few times. The chain carries TRBV12-3 or TRBV12-4 and TRBJ1-5; D perhaps matches TRBD1 (5 bases). This CDR3 has 13 residues. The V and J ends lost 5 bases and 6 bases respectively, with 11 bases between them. The CDR3 sequence is CASSTRGGQPQHF. DNA of the CDR3: TGTGCCAGCAGTACAAGGGGAGGTCAGCCCCAGCATTTT.